The 32 T cell receptor beta chains below all came from one sample that was sequenced in a study of beta chain features in type 1 diabetes. Sequenced material consisted of expressed TCRB transcripts (all of the isolated RNA was reverse transcribed). The table came from immunoSEQ multiplex PCR; TCRdb's copy has only in-frame clones and leaves some out. This sample has more than 30,000 clones, with around 64% found just once. The source material was Tregs from blood. These receptors all stem from a woman aged 25-40 years in good health.

This chain connects TRBV11-2 to TRBJ2-2; 8 nucleotides line up with TRBD2. The V and J ends lost 1 base and 6 bases, in that order; junction bases with no gene match: 1. Germline values: CDR1 SGHAT, CDR2 FQNNGV. The CDR3 is 14 amino acids. This CDR3 reads CASSLAGGAGELFF. CDR3 bases: TGTGCCAGCAGCTTAGCGGGAGGGGCCGGGGAGCTGTTTTTT.

The chain links TRBV28 to TRBJ2-7; 7 bases line up with TRBD2. Trimming took 2 bases from V and 2 from J; bases not matched to a gene: 6. In germline, CDR1 is MDHEN, CDR2 SYDVKM. This CDR3 is built from 15 residues. The CDR3 nucleotides read TGTGCCAGCAGTTTACCGCTAGCGGCAACCTACGAGCAGTACTTC. Residues: CASSLPLAATYEQYF.

The chain uses TRBV30 and TRBJ2-7; TRBD1 aligns across 7 bases. Germline V CDR1 and CDR2: GTSNPN, SVGIG (reference sequence). This CDR3 is built from 13 residues. The V segment lost 0 bases and the J segment 5 bases; nucleotides outside the gene matches: 4. CDR3 sequence reads: CAWSVQGFNEQYF. In DNA form, the CDR3 reads TGTGCCTGGAGTGTACAGGGGTTCAACGAGCAGTACTTC. The complete variable domain, with remaining parts taken from reference TRBV30 and TRBJ2-7, reads SQTIHQWPATLVQPVGSPLSLECTVEGTSNPNLYWYRQAAGRGLQLLFYSVGIGQISSEVPQNLSASRPQDRQFILSSKKLLLSDSGFYLCAWSVQGFNEQYFGPGTRLTVT.

This clone came up a few times. The chain has TRBV6-1 and TRBJ2-4; D remains unclear. Germline CDR1 MNHNS, CDR2 SASEGT. This CDR3 contains 15 residues. Trimming left V 4 bases short and J 2 bases short, with 12 bases between. The CDR3 spells CASSAGGQSKNIQYF. CDR3 DNA sequence: TGTGCCAGCAGTGCTGGTGGTCAGTCCAAAAACATTCAGTACTTC.

The chain combines TRBV6-5 with TRBJ1-6, with D perhaps TRBD1 (6 bases). Trimming removed 0 bases at V and 7 bases at J, with 13 bases between. The length of the CDR3 is 16 residues. Germline loops: CDR1 MNHEY, CDR2 SVGAGI. The CDR3 bases are TGTGCCAGCAGTTACTCGTATCAGGGGTGGAATTCACCCCTCCACTTT. Translating it yields CASSYSYQGWNSPLHF.

J is TRBJ2-5 and V is TRBV4-2; D might be TRBD2 (6 bases). The J call may be incorrect, as the DNA end agrees better with TRBJ2-7. This CDR3 has 15 amino acids. Germline V lookup: CDR1 LGHNA, CDR2 YNFKEQ. CDR3 sequence: CASSQEGLYSYEQYF. The CDR3 DNA sequence: TGTGCCAGCAGCCAAGAAGGACTATACTCCTACGAGCAGTACTTC.

The V call is TRBV30, the J call TRBJ1-2, with 9 bases fitting TRBD1. This CDR3 contains 15 residues. Germline CDR1 reads GTSNPN; CDR2 reads SVGIG (reference sequence). J lost 6 bases, V lost 2 bases, and 10 bases had no gene match. CDR3 sequence reads: CAWSIGTGTLNGYTF. DNA of the CDR3: TGTGCCTGGAGTATCGGGACAGGGACATTGAATGGCTACACCTTC.

V is TRBV2 and J is TRBJ1-1; D remains unclear. This CDR3 comprises 13 residues. Trimming took 4 bases from V and 5 from J, leaving 11 bases between them. Germline V lookup: CDR1 SNHLY, CDR2 FYNNEI. CDR3 sequence: CASSVRGSTEAFF. CDR3 bases: TGTGCCAGCAGTGTTCGAGGGTCAACTGAAGCTTTCTTT.

The V and J genes are TRBV19 and TRBJ2-2, with 7 bases that match TRBD1. The germline gives CDR1 LNHDA, CDR2 SQIVND (reference sequence). The trim removed 5 bases at V and 0 bases at J, leaving 0 bases unmatched. The CDR3 loop spans 14 amino acids. CDR3: CASSGTANTGELFF. In nucleotides, the CDR3 is TGTGCCAGTAGTGGGACAGCGAACACCGGGGAGCTGTTTTTT.

V gene TRBV7-8 combines with J gene TRBJ2-3, with 7 bases aligning to TRBD2. Germline V gene data show CDR1 as SGHVS and CDR2 as FQNEAQ. The CDR3 contains 18 residues. V dropped 7 bases and J dropped 2; count of bases not matched to a gene: 18. CDR3 loop: CASTPPREDTASTDTQYF. The CDR3 coding sequence is TGTGCCAGCACCCCTCCCCGGGAGGACACAGCCTCCACAGATACGCAGTATTTT.

The chain links TRBV10-3 to TRBJ2-5; 9 nucleotides align to TRBD2. The last part of the DNA fits TRBJ2-7 better; the J call may be wrong. The germline gives CDR1 ENHRY, CDR2 SYGVKD. CDR3 size: 15 residues. CDR3 DNA: TGTGCCATCAGTGTCGGGTTAGCGGGAGTCTACGAGCAGTACTTC. Translated: CAISVGLAGVYEQYF.

This clone is medium-sized within its sample. At one end, the junction sequence differs from germline, possibly due to a read error. The chain links TRBV7-9 to TRBJ2-3; D might be TRBD2 (6 bases). Germline-derived CDR1 and CDR2 are SEHNR and FQNEAQ (reference sequence). The CDR3 loop spans 15 amino acids. The CDR3 region is CASSLWGDLTYTQYF. In DNA form, the CDR3 reads TGTGCCAGCAGCTTATGGGGGGACCTCACATATACGCAGTATTTT.

The V and J genes are TRBV30 and TRBJ2-7; 10 nucleotides match TRBD2. The CDR3 is 13 amino acids. V was clipped by 4 bases and J by 1 base; unmatched bases: 1. Germline loops: CDR1 GTSNPN, CDR2 SVGIG (reference sequence). The CDR3 region has the DNA TGTGCCTGGAAACTAGCGGGGTCCTACGAGCAGTACTTC. This codes for CAWKLAGSYEQYF.

This clone was counted only a few times. The rearrangement joins TRBV18 to TRBJ2-3; 9 bases map to TRBD1. Germline assignment: CDR1 KGHSH and CDR2 LQKENI. V lost 6 bases to trimming and J lost 0 bases; unmatched junction nucleotides: 16. CDR3 length: 19 amino acids. The CDR3 protein is CASSLFQAGTGTSTDTQYF. In DNA, the CDR3 is TGTGCCAGCTCCCTTTTCCAAGCCGGGACAGGGACTAGCACAGATACGCAGTATTTT.

The chain carries TRBV18 and TRBJ2-1; tentative D call: TRBD1 (5 bases). The V gene's germline CDR1 is KGHSH and CDR2 LQKENI. Trimming left V 6 bases short and J 5 bases short, with 17 bases between. This CDR3 is built from 15 residues. Written as DNA, the CDR3 is TGTGCCAGCTCGCATAGAACCAGGGCGGACAATGAGCAGTTCTTC. Its translation: CASSHRTRADNEQFF.

This chain joins TRBV20-1 and TRBJ2-1, with D hard to call. This CDR3 region has 11 residues. The ends were cut back, 4 bases at V and 3 bases at J, with 4 bases in the middle. Looked up from germline, CDR1 is DFQATT and CDR2 is SNEGSKA (reference sequence). The CDR3 DNA reads as TGCAGTGCTAACAACTACAATGAGCAGTTCTTC. Residues: CSANNYNEQFF.

A few counts support this clone. The chain links TRBV20-1 to TRBJ2-7; D is unresolved. This CDR3 is built from 10 residues. V dropped 1 base and J dropped 7 bases, with 5 bases sitting between them. Germline CDR1 and CDR2: DFQATT and SNEGSKA (reference sequence). As DNA, the CDR3 is TGCAGTGCTAGAGGCAGTGAGCAGTACTTC. Translation: CSARGSEQYF.

Regarding this clone: Different DNA sequences within this sample yield the same CDR3. This chain links TRBV7-9 with TRBJ1-1, with TRBD1 identical over 9 bases. Germline V gives CDR1 SEHNR, CDR2 FQNEAQ (reference sequence). Trimming took 5 bases from V and 0 from J; bases not matched to a gene: 10. The CDR3 is 17 residues long. CDR3 protein: CASSPGQGFTVNTEAFF. In DNA form, the CDR3 reads TGTGCCAGCAGCCCAGGACAGGGGTTTACCGTGAACACTGAAGCTTTCTTT.

The chain carries TRBV7-2 and TRBJ2-7; 8 bases fit TRBD1. V shed 3 bases, J shed 4 bases, and the junction held 8 bases outside the gene matches. This CDR3 contains 15 residues. Germline loops: CDR1 SGHTA, CDR2 FQGNSA. The CDR3 DNA sequence: TGTGCCAGCAGCTTTTCGGGACAGGTAAATTACGAGCAGTACTTC. Translation gives CASSFSGQVNYEQYF.

This clone turned up a few times. The V and J genes are TRBV15 and TRBJ2-7; 9 bases align to TRBD2. Germline CDR1 is LNHNV and CDR2 is YYDKDF (reference sequence). CDR3 length equals 16 residues. Trimming took 2 bases from V and 3 from J; bases not matched to a gene: 8. The CDR3 DNA reads TGTGCCACCAGCAGAAAAAAGGGACTAGCTGTCTACGAGCAGTACTTC. It yields the protein CATSRKKGLAVYEQYF.

This clone turned up a few times. CDR3 sequence: CASSTGLAGATDTQYF. The CDR3 DNA reads TGTGCCAGTAGTACGGGACTAGCGGGAGCTACAGATACGCAGTATTTT. The chain employs TRBV19 and TRBJ2-3; the match to TRBD2 covers 14 bases. There are 16 residues in the CDR3. Germline lookup yields CDR1 LNHDA and CDR2 SQIVND (reference sequence). V dropped 4 bases and J dropped 3; count of bases not matched to a gene: 3.

The chain links TRBV5-6 to TRBJ2-1; TRBD2 might be the D (5 bases). With 2 bases removed from V and 0 bases from J, the gap between germline ends came to 15 bases. The CDR3 has 17 amino acids. Germline assignment: CDR1 SGHDT and CDR2 YYEEEE. CDR3 bases: TGTGCCAGCAGCTTTGGTCTCCCGGGAAGCTCCTACAATGAGCAGTTCTTC. This sequence encodes CASSFGLPGSSYNEQFF.

The chain has TRBV14 and TRBJ2-3; unclear D gene. CDR1 and CDR2 from the germline V gene are SGHDN and FVKESK. Trimming stripped 1 base from V and 0 bases from J, with 11 bases between. This CDR3 region has 16 residues. The CDR3 is CASSQGNALSTDTQYF. In nucleotides, the CDR3 is TGTGCCAGCAGCCAAGGAAACGCGTTAAGCACAGATACGCAGTATTTT.

The CDR3 DNA reads TGCGCCAGCACGTGGACAGGCTTATTGAGCGAGCAGTACTTC. This sequence encodes CASTWTGLLSEQYF. The chain uses TRBV5-1 and TRBJ2-7; 7 bases fit TRBD1. CDR1 and CDR2 (germline): SGHRS, YFSETQ. V gave up 6 bases and J gave up 6 bases; unmatched junction bases: 12. The length of the CDR3 is 14 residues.

This clone was counted a few times. V is TRBV10-3 and J is TRBJ2-3; 13 nucleotides align to TRBD2. Germline assignment: CDR1 ENHRY and CDR2 SYGVKD. V gave up 7 bases and J gave up 1 base; unmatched junction bases: 5. The CDR3 contains 16 residues. CDR3 nucleotides: TGTGCCATCAACCCTGGACTAGCGGGGGGCACAGATACGCAGTATTTT. Translating it yields CAINPGLAGGTDTQYF.

The chain employs TRBV11-2 and TRBJ2-5; 7 bases line up with TRBD1. The closer fit of TRBJ2-7 to the DNA end suggests the J call may be wrong. CDR3 size: 12 residues. Germline CDR1 is SGHAT and CDR2 is FQNNGV. As DNA, the CDR3 is TGTGCCAGCAGTTCCAGGGGGTCCGAGCAGTACTTC. Amino acid sequence: CASSSRGSEQYF.

The chain links TRBV7-8 to TRBJ1-3; 7 bases match TRBD1. V dropped 1 base and J dropped 3; count of bases not matched to a gene: 3. CDR3 length equals 15 residues. Germline CDR1 is SGHVS and CDR2 is FQNEAQ. Here the CDR3 reads CASSLVQGGGNTIYF. CDR3 nucleotides: TGTGCCAGCAGCTTAGTGCAGGGGGGTGGAAACACCATATATTTT.

The sample holds a few counts of this clone. CDR3 amino acids: CASQIVRALQEETQYF. The DNA for the CDR3 is TGTGCCAGTCAGATTGTCAGGGCCTTACAGGAAGAGACCCAGTACTTC. This rearrangement joins TRBV2 to TRBJ2-5, with D tentatively TRBD1 (5 bases). V dropped 9 bases and J dropped 3 bases, with 23 bases sitting between them. This CDR3 has 16 residues. CDR1 is SNHLY and CDR2 is FYNNEI in the germline V gene. The full variable domain, its missing parts supplied by reference TRBV2 and TRBJ2-5, is EPEVTQTPSHQVTQMGQEVILRCVPISNHLYFYWYRQILGQKVEFLVSFYNNEISEKSEIFDDQFSVERPDGSNFTLKIRSTKLEDSAMYFCASQIVRALQEETQYFGPGTRLLVL.

This chain links TRBV18 with TRBJ2-7; D possibly corresponds to TRBD1 (6 bases). The CDR3 consists of 18 residues. Germline V gives CDR1 KGHSH, CDR2 LQKENI. V shed 4 bases and J shed 1 base, with 23 bases lying between them. The DNA for the CDR3 is TGTGCCAGCTCACAAACCATTACAGGGACGTCACTTTCCTACGAGCAGTACTTC. As protein: CASSQTITGTSLSYEQYF.

V usage is TRBV28 and J usage is TRBJ1-2, with D perhaps matching TRBD1 (6 bases). V lost 2 bases, J lost 5 bases, and 12 bases lay in between. The CDR3 covers 14 residues. The germline CDR1 and CDR2 sequences are MDHEN and SYDVKM. CDR3 in DNA: TGTGCCAGCAGTTTAGGACAGCGGATTTATGGCTACACCTTC. Protein product: CASSLGQRIYGYTF.

The chain carries TRBV7-9 and TRBJ1-2; 12 bases are shared with TRBD1. V dropped 5 bases and J dropped 2; count of bases not matched to a gene: 3. The CDR3 has 15 amino acids. The germline V gene has CDR1 SEHNR and CDR2 FQNEAQ (reference sequence). The chain's CDR3 is CASSLGTGGNYGYTF. The CDR3 DNA sequence: TGTGCCAGCAGCCTGGGGACAGGGGGCAACTATGGCTACACCTTC.

The rearrangement uses TRBV10-3 and TRBJ2-7; TRBD1 is a possible D gene (7 bases). This CDR3 is built from 14 residues. V was cut by 6 bases and J by 3 bases, with 15 bases left in between. CDR1 is ENHRY and CDR2 is SYGVKD in the germline V gene. This CDR3 is CAIRAGQNDYEQYF. The CDR3 DNA reads TGTGCCATCAGGGCGGGACAGAACGACTACGAGCAGTACTTC.